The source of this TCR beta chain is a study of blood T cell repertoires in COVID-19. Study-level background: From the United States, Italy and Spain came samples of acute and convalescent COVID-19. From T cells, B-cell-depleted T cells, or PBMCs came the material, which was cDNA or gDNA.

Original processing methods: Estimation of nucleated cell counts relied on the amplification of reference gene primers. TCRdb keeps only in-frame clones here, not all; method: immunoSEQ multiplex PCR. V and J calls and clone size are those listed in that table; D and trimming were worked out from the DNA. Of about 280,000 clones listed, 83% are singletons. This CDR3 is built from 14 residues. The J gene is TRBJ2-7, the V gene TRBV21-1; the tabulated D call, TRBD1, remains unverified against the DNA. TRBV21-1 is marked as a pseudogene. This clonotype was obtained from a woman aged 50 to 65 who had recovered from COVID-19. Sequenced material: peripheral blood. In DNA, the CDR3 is TGTGCCAGACGCTACAGGGCCGAAACTTACGAGCAGTACTTC. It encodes CARRYRAETYEQYF.